Listed here are 28 T cell receptor beta chains from one sample, sequenced in a study of vaccination and CD4 T cells after COVID-19 (dated by TCRdb to the early 2020s). The sample's treatment or condition label, decoded: approximately nine-day PBMC culture with coronavirus spike peptide pools or control peptides (ViraFEST assay). These receptors have no known antigen. The method was PCR. The listed sequencing device is Illumina iSeq 100. DNA from cultured CD4+ T cells underwent TCR sequencing with the Oncomine TCR Beta short-read assay at the Johns Hopkins FTIC core. TCRdb reanalyzed the raw reads on its own, using fastp at Q25 for trimming and MiXCR for clone calling, and kept in-frame beta chains. Entries are consolidated by CDR3 protein sequence, retaining the most common genes and DNA. This sample holds tens of thousands of distinct CDR3 sequences; about 56% were observed only once. The top ten constitute roughly 5.7% of the sample.

Sequencing was performed on CD4+ T cells from blood, cultured in vitro. The receptors shown here come from a human donor who had recovered from COVID-19.

The chain has TRBV7-3 and TRBJ2-5; weak D call: TRBD1 (6 bases). V was pared by 5 bases and J by 7 bases, with 17 bases between. This CDR3 is 14 amino acids long. CDR1 SGHTA and CDR2 FQGTGA come from the germline V gene. CDR3 loop: CASSPTGAEGTQYF. CDR3 coding DNA: TGTGCCAGCAGCCCGACAGGTGCAGAAGGGACCCAGTACTTC.

For this clonotype: The junction and the germline gene differ at one end; a read error may be behind it. This chain links TRBV15 with TRBJ1-3; tentative D call: TRBD1 (5 bases). The length of the CDR3 is 16 residues. The germline gives CDR1 LNHNV, CDR2 YYDKDF (reference sequence). The CDR3 DNA sequence: TGTGCCACCAGCAGAAGGGACGCGAGCTCTGGAGACACCATATATTTT. Its protein product is CATSRRDASSGDTIYF. Together with reference TRBV15 and TRBJ1-3, the CDR3 gives the full variable domain: DAMVIQNPRYQVTQFGKPVTLSCSQTLNHNVMYWYQQKSSQAPKLLFHYYDKDFNNEADTPDNFQSRRPNTSFCFLDIRSPGLGDTAMYLCATSRRDASSGDTIYFGEGSWLTVV.

V gene TRBV30 combines with J gene TRBJ2-6; D is tentatively TRBD1 or TRBD2 (6 bases each). Trimming cost V 1 base and J 2 bases, with 15 bases left between them. The CDR3 is made up of 17 amino acids. Germline assignment: CDR1 GTSNPN and CDR2 SVGIG (reference sequence). CDR3 nucleotides: TGTGCCTGGAGTGGGGGGGCGTTACTAACTGGGGCCAACGTCCTGACTTTC. Translation: CAWSGGALLTGANVLTF.

The sample holds a few counts of this clonotype. The V gene is TRBV2, the J gene TRBJ2-2; no clear D gene. There are 14 residues in the CDR3. The ends were cut back, 8 bases at V and 0 bases at J, with 10 bases in the middle. Germline values: CDR1 SNHLY, CDR2 FYNNEI. CDR3 bases: TGTGCCAGCCAGGAGATGGCGAACACCGGGGAGCTGTTTTTT. The encoded protein is CASQEMANTGELFF.

The chain couples TRBV5-1 to TRBJ1-1; 8 nucleotides line up with TRBD1. The germline V gene has CDR1 SGHRS and CDR2 YFSETQ. V was clipped by 2 bases and J by 0 bases; unmatched bases: 3. This CDR3 comprises 15 residues. CDR3 bases: TGCGCCAGCAGCTTCTCAGGGGGCATGAACACTGAAGCTTTCTTT. Its translation: CASSFSGGMNTEAFF.

This rearrangement joins TRBV11-1 to TRBJ2-7; D unclear. CDR3 size: 14 residues. Trimming cost V 0 bases and J 9 bases, with 15 bases left between them. Germline lookup yields CDR1 SGHAT and CDR2 FQDESV (reference sequence). The CDR3 reads CASSLAQKVLGQYF. CDR3 in DNA: TGTGCCAGCAGCTTAGCCCAAAAGGTACTGGGGCAGTACTTC.

This clonotype occurred a few times. The gene calls are TRBV12-3 or TRBV12-4 and TRBJ1-5; TRBD1 aligns across 10 bases. The V and J ends lost 3 bases and 16 bases, in that order; junction bases with no gene match: 12. The CDR3 is 14 residues long. CDR3 coding DNA: TGTGCCAGCAGTTTGCTGGGACAGGGGAGTGGGGTTCATTTT. It is translated as CASSLLGQGSGVHF.

The table lists this clonotype with a few counts. This chain joins TRBV7-2 and TRBJ1-2, with D tentatively TRBD1 (5 bases). Deletions cut 8 bases from V and 5 bases from J, with 12 bases between. Germline values: CDR1 SGHTA, CDR2 FQGNSA. This CDR3 has 12 residues. CDR3 DNA: TGTGCCAGCCGAACGGGGGAATATGGCTACACCTTC. Protein product: CASRTGEYGYTF.

This clonotype was picked up a small number of times. The genes are TRBV12-3 or TRBV12-4 and TRBJ2-5; TRBD2 agrees at 11 bases. The V gene end was trimmed by 6 bases and the J gene end by 5 bases; junction bases not matched to a gene: 2. This CDR3 comprises 13 residues. Written as DNA, the CDR3 is TGTGCCAGCAGCTGGACTAGCGGGGAGACCCAGTACTTC. Protein sequence: CASSWTSGETQYF.

CDR3 DNA sequence: TGCAGCGTTGTCGTGTGGGGGGCATCCGGGGAGCTGTTTTTT. Translated: CSVVVWGASGELFF. V usage is TRBV29-1 and J usage is TRBJ2-2; D tentatively fits TRBD1 or TRBD2 (6 bases each). The CDR3 contains 14 residues. The V gene lost 4 bases and the J gene lost 6 bases, with 15 bases spanning the gap. Germline CDR1 reads SQVTM; CDR2 reads ANQGSEA.

The rearrangement joins TRBV2 to TRBJ2-3; TRBD1 might be the D (6 bases). CDR3 length equals 20 residues. V was pared by 2 bases and J by 0 bases, with 24 bases between. The germline V gene encodes CDR1 SNHLY and CDR2 FYNNEI. The CDR3 DNA is TGTGCCAGCAGTGAACCTGGGACACTGGTCGATGCCGCAAGCACAGATACGCAGTATTTT. Amino acids: CASSEPGTLVDAASTDTQYF.

The gene calls are TRBV7-9 and TRBJ2-5; D may be TRBD1 (6 bases). Germline CDR1 SEHNR, CDR2 FQNEAQ (reference sequence). The CDR3 is 15 residues long. Trimming took 5 bases from V and 9 from J, leaving 22 bases between them. The DNA of the CDR3 is TGTGCCAGCAGCCAATCCGACAGGCCCCTAAGGCCCCAGTACTTC. It translates to CASSQSDRPLRPQYF.

Only a few counts were recorded for this clonotype. V usage is TRBV29-1 and J usage is TRBJ1-2; D possibly corresponds to TRBD1 (5 bases). The V end was cut by 5 bases, the J end by 3 bases, with 16 bases between. The V gene's germline CDR1 is SQVTM and CDR2 ANQGSEA. The CDR3 loop spans 14 amino acids. CDR3 nucleotides: TGCAGCGTTAGTCCGGGGACCGCCGACTATGGCTACACCTTC. Encoded protein: CSVSPGTADYGYTF.

This clonotype was counted a few times. The genes are TRBV11-2 and TRBJ2-3; 9 bases match TRBD2. The ends lost 3 bases at V and 6 bases at J; junction bases unmatched: 7. This CDR3 is built from 15 residues. From germline, CDR1 is SGHAT and CDR2 FQNNGV. The CDR3 DNA sequence: TGTGCCAGCAGCTTGGCGACTAGCGGTTTTGATACGCAGTATTTT. Its translation: CASSLATSGFDTQYF.

The genes are TRBV30 and TRBJ2-3; D not resolved. This CDR3 has 12 residues. The ends were cut back, 4 bases at V and 5 bases at J, with 10 bases in the middle. Germline CDR1 and CDR2: GTSNPN and SVGIG (reference sequence). This CDR3 is CAWNKWGDTQYF. For the CDR3, the DNA is TGTGCCTGGAATAAGTGGGGAGATACGCAGTATTTT.

V usage is TRBV30 and J usage is TRBJ2-3, with D possibly being TRBD1 (6 bases). Trimming took off 2 bases at V and 0 bases at J, with 9 bases between the two ends. The CDR3 length is 14 residues. Germline V gene lookup returns CDR1 GTSNPN and CDR2 SVGIG (reference sequence). The CDR3 loop reads CAWSSGDSTDTQYF. The DNA of the CDR3 is TGTGCCTGGAGTTCAGGGGATAGCACAGATACGCAGTATTTT.

This clonotype was observed a handful of times. Compared with germline, one end of the junction differs, possibly owing to a read error. Written as DNA, the CDR3 is TGTGCTAGCAGCCCGGGACAGGGAAACACCATATATTTT. Amino acid sequence: CASSPGQGNTIYF. The chain has TRBV7-7 and TRBJ1-3; TRBD1 matches at 7 bases. The CDR3 runs to 13 residues. From germline, CDR1 is SSHAT and CDR2 FNYEAQ (reference sequence).

This clonotype showed up just a few times. The genes are TRBV11-2 and TRBJ2-5, with D possibly matching TRBD2 (5 bases). Germline V lookup: CDR1 SGHAT, CDR2 FQNNGV. The CDR3 covers 14 residues. The V gene lost 3 bases and the J gene lost 1 base, with 9 bases spanning the gap. Here the CDR3 reads CASSLIAIQETQYF. The CDR3 DNA reads TGTGCCAGCAGCTTGATAGCGATCCAAGAGACCCAGTACTTC.

CDR3 sequence: CASSVSRGETQYF. The CDR3 DNA follows: TGTGCCAGCAGTGTCTCCCGGGGGGAGACCCAGTACTTC. This chain connects TRBV6-4 to TRBJ2-5; perhaps TRBD2 as D (6 bases). The CDR3 runs 13 residues. Trimming pared 4 bases from V and 5 bases from J, leaving 11 bases between. Per germline, CDR1 MRHNA and CDR2 SNTAGT.

The chain joins TRBV24-1 to TRBJ2-5; D is unresolved. The CDR3 loop spans 15 amino acids. V lost 3 bases, J lost 1 base, and 11 bases lay in between. Germline V CDR1 and CDR2: KGHDR, SFDVKD. Here the CDR3 reads CATSDPRGSQETQYF. The CDR3 nucleotides are TGTGCCACCAGTGATCCCCGAGGCTCCCAAGAGACCCAGTACTTC.

This sequence joins TRBV25-1 and TRBJ1-2; D gene ambiguous. Trimming took 3 bases from V and 4 from J, leaving 9 bases between them. The CDR3 consists of 13 residues. Germline CDR1 reads MGHDK; CDR2 reads SYGVNS. The CDR3 reads CASSDSYSYGYTF. The CDR3 DNA follows: TGTGCCAGCAGTGACTCCTACAGCTATGGCTACACCTTC.

The CDR3 region is CATSDPANYGYTF. The CDR3 bases are TGTGCCACCAGTGACCCAGCTAACTATGGCTACACCTTC. The genes are TRBV24-1 and TRBJ1-2; D not certain. Trimming took 4 bases from V and 0 from J, leaving 5 bases between them. The CDR3 is made up of 13 amino acids. CDR1 and CDR2 from the germline V gene are KGHDR and SFDVKD.

The J gene is TRBJ2-5, the V gene TRBV11-2; D ambiguous. V dropped 4 bases and J dropped 5 bases, with 5 bases sitting between them. The CDR3 is 11 residues long. Germline loops: CDR1 SGHAT, CDR2 FQNNGV. CDR3 sequence reads: CASSSAETQYF. The CDR3 DNA reads as TGTGCCAGCAGCTCAGCGGAGACCCAGTACTTC.

This clonotype was picked up a small number of times. The chain couples TRBV20-1 to TRBJ1-1; D is perhaps TRBD1 (6 bases). The V end was cut by 3 bases, the J end by 3 bases, with 14 bases between. The CDR3 has 14 residues. Germline CDR1 and CDR2: DFQATT and SNEGSKA (reference sequence). The CDR3 region is CSASKQGGDTEAFF. In DNA, the CDR3 is TGCAGTGCTAGCAAACAGGGTGGGGACACTGAAGCTTTCTTT.

This chain links TRBV7-2 with TRBJ1-4; no definite D call. The CDR3 totals 14 residues. The V end was cut by 6 bases, the J end by 3 bases, with 11 bases between. Germline V gene lookup returns CDR1 SGHTA and CDR2 FQGNSA. The CDR3 reads CASSRRAPNEKLFF. In nucleotides, the CDR3 is TGTGCCAGCAGTCGAAGGGCACCTAATGAAAAACTGTTTTTT.

The V call is TRBV24-1, the J call TRBJ1-5, with D unresolved. Germline CDR1 and CDR2: KGHDR and SFDVKD. V was clipped by 4 bases and J by 1 base, with 7 bases between them. The CDR3 loop spans 14 amino acids. The chain's CDR3 is CATSEDPSNQPQHF. For the CDR3, the DNA is TGTGCCACCAGTGAGGACCCCAGCAATCAGCCCCAGCATTTT.

This chain joins TRBV20-1 and TRBJ1-5, with D hard to call. This CDR3 contains 13 residues. Germline V gene data show CDR1 as DFQATT and CDR2 as SNEGSKA (reference sequence). Between the trimmed V and J ends, which lost 3 bases and 9 bases, there was a span of 15 bases. The CDR3 region has the DNA TGCAGTGCTAGGTCGAGCCAAGAATCGCCCCAGCATTTT. The encoded protein is CSARSSQESPQHF.

This clonotype has just a few counts. CDR3: CASSPQGGDSPLHF. The CDR3 bases are TGCGCCAGCAGCCCACAGGGTGGCGATTCACCCCTCCACTTT. The rearrangement joins TRBV5-1 to TRBJ1-6; a possible D gene is TRBD1 (6 bases). Germline lookup yields CDR1 SGHRS and CDR2 YFSETQ. CDR3 length: 14 amino acids. Trimming removed 4 bases from V and 8 bases from J, with 13 bases in between.